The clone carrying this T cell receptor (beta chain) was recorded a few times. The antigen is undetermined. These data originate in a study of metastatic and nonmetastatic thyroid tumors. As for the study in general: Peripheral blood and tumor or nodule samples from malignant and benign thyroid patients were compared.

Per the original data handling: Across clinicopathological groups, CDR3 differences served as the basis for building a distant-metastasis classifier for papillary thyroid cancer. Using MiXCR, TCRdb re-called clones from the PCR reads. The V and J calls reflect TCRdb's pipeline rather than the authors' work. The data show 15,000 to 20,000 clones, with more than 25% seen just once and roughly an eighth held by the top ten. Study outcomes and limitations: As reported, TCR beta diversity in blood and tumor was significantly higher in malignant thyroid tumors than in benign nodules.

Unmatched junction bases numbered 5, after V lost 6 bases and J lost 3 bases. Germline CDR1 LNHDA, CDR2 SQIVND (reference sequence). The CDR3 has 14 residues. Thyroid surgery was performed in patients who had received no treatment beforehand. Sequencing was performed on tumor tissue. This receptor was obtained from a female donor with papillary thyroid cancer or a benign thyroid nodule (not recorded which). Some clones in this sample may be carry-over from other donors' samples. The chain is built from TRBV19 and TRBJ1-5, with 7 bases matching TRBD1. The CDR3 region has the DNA TGTGCCAGTAGGACGGGGACAGTCAATCAGCCCCAGCATTTT. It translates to CASRTGTVNQPQHF.